The 27 T cell receptor beta chains below were found in one sample sequenced in a study of T cell changes during pregnancy in multiple sclerosis. TCRdb keeps only in-frame clones here, not all; method: immunoSEQ multiplex PCR. The data show approximately 64,000 clones, 92% seen once. This material consisted of peripheral blood, taken in the first trimester of pregnancy. These receptors came from a female donor with multiple sclerosis, enrolled in a pregnancy study.

The genes are TRBV6-1 and TRBJ2-5; TRBD2 aligns across 7 bases. After removal of 0 bases from V and 2 bases from J, the junction contained 3 bases not matched to a gene. The CDR3 length is 15 residues. Germline V lookup: CDR1 MNHNS, CDR2 SASEGT. For the CDR3, the DNA is TGTGCCAGCAGTGAAGCAGCGGGAATGCAAGAGACCCAGTACTTC. Its protein product is CASSEAAGMQETQYF.

This rearrangement joins TRBV29-1 to TRBJ1-2; no reliable D call. The CDR3 loop spans 13 amino acids. In germline, CDR1 is SQVTM, CDR2 ANQGSEA. Trimming stripped 4 bases from V and 3 bases from J, with 12 bases between. Here the CDR3 DNA reads TGCAGCGTTGGTTCCTTTCAGGACTATGGCTACACCTTC. Translating it yields CSVGSFQDYGYTF.

The CDR3 bases are TGTGCCAGCAGCTTTTCTAGCGGTTCCCACAATGAGCAGTTCTTC. Protein sequence: CASSFSSGSHNEQFF. This chain connects TRBV7-2 to TRBJ2-1, with 7 bases aligning to TRBD2. J gave up 5 bases and V 3 bases, and 7 bases lay outside the gene matches. The CDR3 length is 15 residues. Per germline, CDR1 SGHTA and CDR2 FQGNSA.

The chain links TRBV29-1 to TRBJ2-1; TRBD2 is a possible D gene (6 bases). This CDR3 contains 16 residues. Trimming took 1 base from V and 2 from J, leaving 15 bases between them. The germline gives CDR1 SQVTM, CDR2 ANQGSEA. The CDR3 coding sequence is TGCAGCGTTGAAGTCGCGGGAAGGGGCCCCTACAATGAGCAGTTCTTC. Its translation is CSVEVAGRGPYNEQFF.

This clone is a singleton in its sample. J is TRBJ2-3 and V is TRBV27; no firm D call. Per the germline V gene, CDR1 is MNHEY and CDR2 is SMNVEV (reference sequence). The ends were cut back, 1 base at V and 0 bases at J, with 5 bases in the middle. This CDR3 spans 14 amino acids. CDR3 DNA sequence: TGTGCCAGCAGTTTATACTCTAGCACAGATACGCAGTATTTT. Translated, it gives CASSLYSSTDTQYF.

The chain recombines TRBV14 with TRBJ1-6; D remains ambiguous. Trimming removed 0 bases at V and 8 bases at J, with 11 bases between. The CDR3 is 15 amino acids. Germline V gene sequence: CDR1 SGHDN, CDR2 FVKESK. In DNA form, the CDR3 reads TGTGCCAGCAGCCAAGATCCTCACAGATATTCACCCCTCCACTTT. Translated, it gives CASSQDPHRYSPLHF. The entire variable domain, with the rest obtained from reference TRBV14 and TRBJ1-6, is as follows: EAGVTQFPSHSVIEKGQTVTLRCDPISGHDNLYWYRRVMGKEIKFLLHFVKESKQDESGMPNNRFLAERTGGTYSTLKVQPAELEDSGVYFCASSQDPHRYSPLHFGNGTRLTVT.

The chain employs TRBV5-6 and TRBJ2-7; possibly TRBD1 for D (6 bases). V was clipped by 2 bases and J by 2 bases, with 14 bases between them. Germline V gene sequence: CDR1 SGHDT, CDR2 YYEEEE. The CDR3 is 15 residues long. CDR3 sequence reads: CASSLTRGTTYEQYF. The CDR3 nucleotides read TGTGCCAGCAGCTTAACGAGGGGGACCACCTACGAGCAGTACTTC.

The chain uses TRBV9 and TRBJ2-1; 10 bases line up with TRBD2. Germline trimming cut 0 bases from V and 4 bases from J; bases unmatched to any gene: 1. The CDR3 has 15 residues. CDR1 is SGDLS, CDR2 YYNGEE, per germline. Here the CDR3 reads CASSVDSGRYNEQFF. CDR3 nucleotides: TGTGCCAGCAGCGTAGATAGCGGGAGGTACAATGAGCAGTTCTTC.

This clone showed up just a few times. The chain is built from TRBV29-1 and TRBJ1-1; D perhaps matches TRBD1 (5 bases). The V end lost 3 bases, the J end lost 3 bases, and 8 bases lay between the germline ends. The CDR3 sequence is 12 residues long. Germline CDR1 is SQVTM and CDR2 is ANQGSEA. DNA for the CDR3: TGCAGCGTTGATTCAGGGTACACTGAAGCTTTCTTT. Protein: CSVDSGYTEAFF. The entire variable domain, with the rest obtained from reference TRBV29-1 and TRBJ1-1, is as follows: SAVISQKPSRDICQRGTSLTIQCQVDSQVTMMFWYRQQPGQSLTLIATANQGSEATYESGFVIDKFPISRPNLTFSTLTVSNMSPEDSSIYLCSVDSGYTEAFFGQGTRLTVV.

The sample holds one count of this clone. The V and J genes are TRBV5-1 and TRBJ2-7; 8 bases agree with TRBD1. Germline assignment: CDR1 SGHRS and CDR2 YFSETQ. J was trimmed by 1 base and V by 4 bases; bases with no gene match: 19. The CDR3 is 19 residues long. CDR3 DNA: TGCGCCAGCAGCGCTCGCAGGGGGCAGGACTTTGGGGATTCCTACGAGCAGTACTTC. Amino acid sequence: CASSARRGQDFGDSYEQYF.

The chain employs TRBV2 and TRBJ1-1; TRBD1 matches at 7 bases. CDR3 length equals 15 residues. V lost 7 bases and J lost 2; bases outside the gene matches: 10. Germline V gives CDR1 SNHLY, CDR2 FYNNEI. As DNA, the CDR3 is TGTGCCAGCAAAAGAGGGGGCAGCACAAACACTGAAGCTTTCTTT. Protein sequence: CASKRGGSTNTEAFF.

A few counts support this clone. V gene TRBV28 combines with J gene TRBJ1-1, with D possibly being TRBD1 (5 bases). This CDR3 has 14 amino acids. Trimming shortened V by 6 bases and J by 5 bases, and 16 bases separated the two germline ends. Germline CDR1 MDHEN, CDR2 SYDVKM. This CDR3 reads CASRRDWGETEAFF. The CDR3 DNA is TGTGCCAGCAGAAGAGACTGGGGGGAGACTGAAGCTTTCTTT.

This sequence joins TRBV25-1 and TRBJ2-1; D remains unclear. Trimming removed 2 bases at V and 0 bases at J, with 14 bases between. The CDR3 is 17 residues long. Germline CDR1 is MGHDK and CDR2 is SYGVNS. The CDR3 loop is CASSEPSTSSSYNEQFF. The DNA for the CDR3 is TGTGCCAGCAGTGAACCCTCGACTTCAAGCTCCTACAATGAGCAGTTCTTC.

The chain recombines TRBV18 with TRBJ2-1, with D perhaps matching TRBD2 (5 bases). Germline V lookup: CDR1 KGHSH, CDR2 LQKENI. There are 14 residues in the CDR3. The V and J ends lost 2 bases and 13 bases respectively, with 18 bases between them. The chain's CDR3 is CASSPWETGSAQFF. The CDR3 region has the DNA TGTGCCAGCTCACCATGGGAAACGGGATCGGCTCAGTTCTTC.

The chain links TRBV12-5 to TRBJ2-1, with D perhaps TRBD1 (6 bases). Trimming shortened V by 7 bases and J by 3 bases, and 16 bases separated the two germline ends. The CDR3 is 15 amino acids. Germline assignment: CDR1 LGHNT and CDR2 FRNRAP. CDR3 in amino acids: CASAAAGANYNEQFF. The CDR3 DNA reads as TGTGCTAGTGCAGCCGCAGGGGCTAACTACAATGAGCAGTTCTTC.

V is TRBV4-3 and J is TRBJ1-2; possibly TRBD1 for D (5 bases). V was trimmed by 0 bases and J by 10 bases, leaving 12 bases between them. CDR3 length: 13 residues. Germline V CDR1 and CDR2: LGHNA, YSLEER. CDR3 coding DNA: TGCGCCAGCAGCCAAGAGTCACGGGGGGACTACACCTTC. This sequence encodes CASSQESRGDYTF.

CDR3: CASRSGTSVKYNEQFF. In DNA, the CDR3 is TGTGCCAGCCGGTCCGGGACTAGCGTCAAGTACAATGAGCAGTTCTTC. The chain combines TRBV28 with TRBJ2-1; TRBD2 aligns across 10 bases. Germline V gives CDR1 MDHEN, CDR2 SYDVKM. J was trimmed by 4 bases and V by 8 bases; bases with no gene match: 11. This CDR3 spans 16 amino acids. Variable domain in full (rest from reference TRBV28 and TRBJ2-1): DVKVTQSSRYLVKRTGEKVFLECVQDMDHENMFWYRQDPGLGLRLIYFSYDVKMKEKGDIPEGYSVSREKKERFSLILESASTNQTSMYLCASRSGTSVKYNEQFFGPGTRLTVL.

This rearrangement joins TRBV5-6 to TRBJ1-4, with 7 bases identical to TRBD1. Losses at the gene ends were 2 bases for V and 3 bases for J; bases not matched to a gene: 13. CDR1 is SGHDT and CDR2 is YYEEEE in the germline V gene. This CDR3 contains 18 residues. This CDR3 is CASSFSLATGAANEKLFF. CDR3 in DNA: TGTGCCAGCAGCTTTTCTCTTGCCACAGGGGCGGCTAATGAAAAACTGTTTTTT.

The chain couples TRBV25-1 to TRBJ2-1, with 7 bases matching TRBD1. With 3 bases clipped from V and 8 bases from J, the junction kept 4 bases outside the gene matches. Germline V gene data show CDR1 as MGHDK and CDR2 as SYGVNS. The length of the CDR3 is 13 residues. In DNA, the CDR3 is TGTGCCAGCAGTGACGACAGGGTCTATGAGCAGTTCTTC. Its translation is CASSDDRVYEQFF.

The chain is built from TRBV20-1 and TRBJ1-2; D ambiguous. From germline, CDR1 is DFQATT and CDR2 SNEGSKA (reference sequence). Trimming took 8 bases from V and 6 from J, leaving 4 bases between them. The CDR3 has 8 residues. As DNA, the CDR3 is TGCAGTTCAAATGGCTACACCTTC. This encodes CSSNGYTF.

The chain combines TRBV9 with TRBJ2-5, with 9 bases matching TRBD2. CDR1 and CDR2 (germline): SGDLS, YYNGEE. J was trimmed by 3 bases and V by 0 bases; bases with no gene match: 6. The length of the CDR3 is 16 residues. This CDR3 reads CASSVAVTSGEETQYF. In DNA form, the CDR3 reads TGTGCCAGCAGCGTAGCCGTGACTAGCGGAGAAGAGACCCAGTACTTC.

In regard to this clone: One end of the junction fails to match germline, which may point to a read error. The chain employs TRBV7-9 and TRBJ2-7, with 9 bases identical to TRBD1. The CDR3 is 15 residues long. Germline loops: CDR1 SEHNR, CDR2 FQNEAQ (reference sequence). The CDR3 sequence: CASSLATGGRYKQYF. CDR3 sequence (DNA): TGTGCCAGCAGCTTAGCCACAGGGGGCCGCTACAAGCAGTACTTC. The full variable domain, with the rest looked up from reference TRBV7-9 and TRBJ2-7, is DTGVSQNPRHKITKRGQNVTFRCDPISEHNRLYWYRQTLGQGPEFLTYFQNEAQLEKSRLLSDRFSAERPKGSFSTLEIQRTEQGDSAMYLCASSLATGGRYKQYFGPGTRLTVT.

The gene calls are TRBV7-2 and TRBJ1-1, with TRBD1 as a possible D gene (5 bases). The CDR3 loop spans 14 amino acids. Germline V lookup: CDR1 SGHTA, CDR2 FQGNSA. V lost 2 bases and J lost 4, with 11 bases in between. CDR3 residues: CASSLNGRATEAFF. In nucleotides, the CDR3 is TGTGCCAGCAGCTTAAATGGCAGGGCCACTGAAGCTTTCTTT.

The chain employs TRBV7-9 and TRBJ1-2, with a tentative D call TRBD1 (5 bases). The CDR3 loop spans 12 amino acids. V dropped 3 bases and J dropped 6 bases, with 8 bases sitting between them. Per the germline V gene, CDR1 is SEHNR and CDR2 is FQNEAQ (reference sequence). Here the CDR3 reads CASSFSGNGYTF. CDR3 sequence (DNA): TGTGCCAGCAGCTTCTCAGGGAATGGCTACACCTTC. Based on the CDR3 plus reference TRBV7-9 and TRBJ1-2, the full variable domain is DTGVSQNPRHKITKRGQNVTFRCDPISEHNRLYWYRQTLGQGPEFLTYFQNEAQLEKSRLLSDRFSAERPKGSFSTLEIQRTEQGDSAMYLCASSFSGNGYTFGSGTRLTVV.

J is TRBJ1-3 and V is TRBV28; 9 bases map to TRBD1. V gave up 3 bases and J gave up 0 bases; unmatched junction bases: 3. Germline CDR1 MDHEN, CDR2 SYDVKM. The CDR3 loop spans 16 amino acids. The chain's CDR3 is CASSLTGGSSGNTIYF. The DNA for the CDR3 is TGTGCCAGCAGTTTGACAGGGGGAAGCTCTGGAAACACCATATATTTT.

The J gene is TRBJ1-4, the V gene TRBV7-2; D ambiguous. The CDR3 totals 16 residues. CDR1 is SGHTA and CDR2 is FQGNSA in the germline V gene. The V gene lost 5 bases and the J gene lost 6 bases, with 19 bases spanning the gap. CDR3: CASSPNVGGSHEKLFF. The CDR3 DNA reads TGTGCCAGCAGCCCAAATGTGGGAGGGAGTCATGAAAAACTGTTTTTT. Full variable domain (outside the CDR3, taken from reference TRBV7-2 and TRBJ1-4): GAGVSQSPSNKVTEKGKDVELRCDPISGHTALYWYRQSLGQGLEFLIYFQGNSAPDKSGLPSDRFSAERTGGSVSTLTIQRTQQEDSAVYLCASSPNVGGSHEKLFFGSGTQLSVL.

The CDR3: CASSLRTSGSSETQYF. The CDR3 coding sequence is TGTGCCAGCAGCCTCCGGACTAGCGGGAGTTCAGAGACCCAGTACTTC. The chain carries TRBV5-6 and TRBJ2-5; 13 bases are shared with TRBD2. The V and J ends lost 4 bases and 4 bases, in that order; junction bases with no gene match: 7. The CDR3 length is 16 residues. Germline lookup yields CDR1 SGHDT and CDR2 YYEEEE.